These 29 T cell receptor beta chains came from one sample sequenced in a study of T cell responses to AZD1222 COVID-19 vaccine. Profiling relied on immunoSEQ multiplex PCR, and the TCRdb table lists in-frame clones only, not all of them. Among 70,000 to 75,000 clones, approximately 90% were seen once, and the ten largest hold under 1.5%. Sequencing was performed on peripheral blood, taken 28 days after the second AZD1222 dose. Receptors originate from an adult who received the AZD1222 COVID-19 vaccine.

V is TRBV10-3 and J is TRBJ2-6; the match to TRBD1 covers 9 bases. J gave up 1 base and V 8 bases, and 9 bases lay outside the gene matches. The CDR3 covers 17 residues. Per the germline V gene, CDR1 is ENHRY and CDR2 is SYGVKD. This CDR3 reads CAIRGQGRGSGANVLTF. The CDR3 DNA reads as TGTGCCATCCGGGGACAGGGAAGAGGGTCTGGGGCCAACGTCCTGACTTTC.

CDR3 nucleotides: TGCGCCAGCAGCCCAGGGACAGCCACTGAAGCTTTCTTT. It translates to CASSPGTATEAFF. The rearrangement joins TRBV5-1 to TRBJ1-1, with 7 bases identical to TRBD1. Looked up from germline, CDR1 is SGHRS and CDR2 is YFSETQ. V shed 4 bases, J shed 4 bases, and the junction held 4 bases outside the gene matches. The CDR3 runs to 13 residues.

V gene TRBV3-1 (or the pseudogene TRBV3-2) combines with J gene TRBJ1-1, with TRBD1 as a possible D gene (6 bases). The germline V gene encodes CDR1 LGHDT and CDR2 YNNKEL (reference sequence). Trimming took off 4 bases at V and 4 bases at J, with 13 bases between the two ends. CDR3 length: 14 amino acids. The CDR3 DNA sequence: TGTGCCAGCAGCCGGCAGGGGACGGGCACTGAAGCTTTCTTT. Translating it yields CASSRQGTGTEAFF.

CDR3 protein: CASSAQGAGTNEKLFF. The CDR3 nucleotides are TGTGCCAGCAGTGCACAGGGGGCTGGGACTAATGAAAAACTGTTTTTT. The chain uses TRBV2 and TRBJ1-4; 9 nucleotides align to TRBD1. V lost 4 bases to trimming and J lost 2 bases; unmatched junction nucleotides: 5. The CDR3 consists of 16 residues. CDR1 SNHLY and CDR2 FYNNEI come from the germline V gene.

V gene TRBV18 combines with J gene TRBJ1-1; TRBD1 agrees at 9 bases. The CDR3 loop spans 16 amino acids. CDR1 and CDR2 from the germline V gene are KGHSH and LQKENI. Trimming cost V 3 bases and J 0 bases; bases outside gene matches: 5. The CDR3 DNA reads TGTGCCAGCTCACCGTCACAGGGGGCTATGAACACTGAAGCTTTCTTT. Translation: CASSPSQGAMNTEAFF.

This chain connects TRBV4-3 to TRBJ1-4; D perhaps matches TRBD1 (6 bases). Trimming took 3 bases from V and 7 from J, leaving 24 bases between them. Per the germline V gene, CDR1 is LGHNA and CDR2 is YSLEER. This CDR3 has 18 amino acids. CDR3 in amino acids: CASSHGSGRPGVREKLFF. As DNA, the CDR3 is TGCGCCAGCAGCCATGGCTCGGGGCGTCCAGGGGTGCGTGAAAAACTGTTTTTT.

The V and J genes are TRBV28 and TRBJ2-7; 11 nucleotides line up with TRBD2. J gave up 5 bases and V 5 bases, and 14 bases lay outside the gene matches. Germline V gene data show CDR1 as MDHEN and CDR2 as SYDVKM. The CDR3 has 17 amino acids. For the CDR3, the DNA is TGTGCCAGCAGTCCGAGACTAGCGGGACGCTCTCCTAACGAGCAGTACTTC. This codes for CASSPRLAGRSPNEQYF. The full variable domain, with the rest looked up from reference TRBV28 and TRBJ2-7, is DVKVTQSSRYLVKRTGEKVFLECVQDMDHENMFWYRQDPGLGLRLIYFSYDVKMKEKGDIPEGYSVSREKKERFSLILESASTNQTSMYLCASSPRLAGRSPNEQYFGPGTRLTVT.

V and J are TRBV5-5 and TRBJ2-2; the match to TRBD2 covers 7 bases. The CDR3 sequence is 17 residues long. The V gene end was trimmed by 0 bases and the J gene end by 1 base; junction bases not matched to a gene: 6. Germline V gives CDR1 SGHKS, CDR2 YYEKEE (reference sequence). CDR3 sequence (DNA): TGTGCCAGCAGCTTGGCCTGGCTAGCGGAGAACACCGGGGAGCTGTTTTTT. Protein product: CASSLAWLAENTGELFF.

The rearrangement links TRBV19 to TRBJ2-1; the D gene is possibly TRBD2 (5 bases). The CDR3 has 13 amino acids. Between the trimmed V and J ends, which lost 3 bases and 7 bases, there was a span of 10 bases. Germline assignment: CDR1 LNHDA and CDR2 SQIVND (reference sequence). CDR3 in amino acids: CASSMGRKNEQFF. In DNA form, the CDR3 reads TGTGCCAGTAGTATGGGGAGAAAGAATGAGCAGTTCTTC.

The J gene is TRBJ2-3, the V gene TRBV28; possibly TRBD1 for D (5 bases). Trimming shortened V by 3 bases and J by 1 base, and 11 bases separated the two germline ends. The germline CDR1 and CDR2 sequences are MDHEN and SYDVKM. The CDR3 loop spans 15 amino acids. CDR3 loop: CASSFRERRTDTQYF. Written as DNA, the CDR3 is TGTGCCAGCAGTTTCAGGGAACGTCGCACAGATACGCAGTATTTT.

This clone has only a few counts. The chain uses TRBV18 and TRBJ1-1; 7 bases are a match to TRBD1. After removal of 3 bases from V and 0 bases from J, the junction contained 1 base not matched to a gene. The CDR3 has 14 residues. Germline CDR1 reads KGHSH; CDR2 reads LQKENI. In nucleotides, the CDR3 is TGTGCCAGCTCACCGGGACAGATGAACACTGAAGCTTTCTTT. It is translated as CASSPGQMNTEAFF.

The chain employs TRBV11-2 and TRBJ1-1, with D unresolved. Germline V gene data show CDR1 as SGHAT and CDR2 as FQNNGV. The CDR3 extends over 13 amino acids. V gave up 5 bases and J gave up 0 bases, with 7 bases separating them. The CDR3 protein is CASSPTLNTEAFF. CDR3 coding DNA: TGTGCCAGCAGCCCTACCCTGAACACTGAAGCTTTCTTT. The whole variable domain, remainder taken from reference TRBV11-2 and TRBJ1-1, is EAGVAQSPRYKIIEKRQSVAFWCNPISGHATLYWYQQILGQGPKLLIQFQNNGVVDDSQLPKDRFSAERLKGVDSTLKIQPAKLEDSAVYLCASSPTLNTEAFFGQGTRLTVV.

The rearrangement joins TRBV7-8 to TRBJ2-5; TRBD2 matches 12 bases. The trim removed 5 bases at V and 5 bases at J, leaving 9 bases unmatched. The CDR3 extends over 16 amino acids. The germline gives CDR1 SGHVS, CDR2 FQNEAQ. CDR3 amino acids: CASSPRTSGVSETQYF. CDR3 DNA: TGTGCCAGCAGCCCTCGGACTAGCGGGGTCTCGGAGACCCAGTACTTC.

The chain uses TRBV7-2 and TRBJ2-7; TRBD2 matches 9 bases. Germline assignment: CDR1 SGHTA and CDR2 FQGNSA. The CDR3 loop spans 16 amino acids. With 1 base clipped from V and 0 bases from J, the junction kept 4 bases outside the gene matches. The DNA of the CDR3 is TGTGCCAGCAGCTTAGTCCTAGCGGGAAGCTCCTACGAGCAGTACTTC. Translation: CASSLVLAGSSYEQYF.

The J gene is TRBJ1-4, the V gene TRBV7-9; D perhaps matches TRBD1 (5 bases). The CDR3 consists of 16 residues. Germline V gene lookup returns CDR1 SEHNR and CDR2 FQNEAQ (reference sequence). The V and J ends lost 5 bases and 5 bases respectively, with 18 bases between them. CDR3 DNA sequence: TGTGCCAGCAGCCCGGTCTGGCAGGGTCTGAATGAAAAACTGTTTTTT. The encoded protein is CASSPVWQGLNEKLFF.

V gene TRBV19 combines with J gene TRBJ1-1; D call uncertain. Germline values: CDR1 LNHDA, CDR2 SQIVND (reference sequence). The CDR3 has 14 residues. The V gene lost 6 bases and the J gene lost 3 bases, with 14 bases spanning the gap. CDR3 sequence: CASRRLIEDTEAFF. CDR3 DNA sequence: TGTGCCAGTAGGAGATTAATAGAGGACACTGAAGCTTTCTTT.

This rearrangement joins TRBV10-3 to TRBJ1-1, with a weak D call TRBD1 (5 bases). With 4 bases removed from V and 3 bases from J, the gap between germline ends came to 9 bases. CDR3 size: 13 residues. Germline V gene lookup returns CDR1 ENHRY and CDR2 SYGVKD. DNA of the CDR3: TGTGCCATCAGTGGGGGGGGATACACTGAAGCTTTCTTT. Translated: CAISGGGYTEAFF.

CDR3 residues: CASSLEGRSGRIQDTQYF. The CDR3 DNA is TGCGCCAGCAGCTTGGAGGGGCGGAGCGGGAGGATTCAAGATACGCAGTATTTT. The gene calls are TRBV5-1 and TRBJ2-3; 9 bases match TRBD2. V shed 0 bases and J 5 bases; nucleotides not matched to a gene: 13. The CDR3 loop spans 18 amino acids. Per the germline V gene, CDR1 is SGHRS and CDR2 is YFSETQ. The entire variable domain, with the rest obtained from reference TRBV5-1 and TRBJ2-3, is as follows: KAGVTQTPRYLIKTRGQQVTLSCSPISGHRSVSWYQQTPGQGLQFLFEYFSETQRNKGNFPGRFSGRQFSNSRSEMNVSTLELGDSALYLCASSLEGRSGRIQDTQYFGPGTRLTVL.

This CDR3 reads CASRDRGPEAFF. The CDR3 DNA sequence: TGTGCCAGCAGGGATAGGGGTCCTGAAGCTTTCTTT. The V call is TRBV6-6, the J call TRBJ1-1; the D gene is possibly TRBD1 (5 bases). The V gene lost 6 bases and the J gene lost 6 bases, with 11 bases spanning the gap. The CDR3 has 12 residues. Germline V gene data show CDR1 as MNHNY and CDR2 as SVGAGI (reference sequence).

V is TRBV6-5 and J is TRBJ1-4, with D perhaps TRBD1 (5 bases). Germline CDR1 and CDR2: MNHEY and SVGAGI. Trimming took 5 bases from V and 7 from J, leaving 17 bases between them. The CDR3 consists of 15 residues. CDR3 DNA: TGTGCCAGCAGTCAGGTTCAGGGTCCGGGTGAAAAACTGTTTTTT. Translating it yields CASSQVQGPGEKLFF.

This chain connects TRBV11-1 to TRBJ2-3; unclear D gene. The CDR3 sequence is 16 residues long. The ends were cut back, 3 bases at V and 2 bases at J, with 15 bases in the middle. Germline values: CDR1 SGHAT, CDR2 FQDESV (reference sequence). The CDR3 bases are TGTGCCAGCAGCTTGGTGCACACCCTAACCACAGATACGCAGTATTTT. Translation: CASSLVHTLTTDTQYF.

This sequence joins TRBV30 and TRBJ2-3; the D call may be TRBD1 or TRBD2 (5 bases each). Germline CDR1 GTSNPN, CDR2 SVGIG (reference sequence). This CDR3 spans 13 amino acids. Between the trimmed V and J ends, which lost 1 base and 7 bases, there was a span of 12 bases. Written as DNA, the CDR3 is TGTGCCTGGAGTGGCCCGGGGCCGAATACGCAGTATTTT. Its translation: CAWSGPGPNTQYF. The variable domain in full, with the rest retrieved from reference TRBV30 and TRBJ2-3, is SQTIHQWPATLVQPVGSPLSLECTVEGTSNPNLYWYRQAAGRGLQLLFYSVGIGQISSEVPQNLSASRPQDRQFILSSKKLLLSDSGFYLCAWSGPGPNTQYFGPGTRLTVL.

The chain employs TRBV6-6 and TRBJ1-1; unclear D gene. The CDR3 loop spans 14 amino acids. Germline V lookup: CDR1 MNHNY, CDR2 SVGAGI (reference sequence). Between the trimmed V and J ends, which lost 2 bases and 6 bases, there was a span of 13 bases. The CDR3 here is CASSYVGVSSEAFF. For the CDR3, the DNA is TGTGCCAGCAGTTACGTCGGGGTGAGCTCTGAAGCTTTCTTT.

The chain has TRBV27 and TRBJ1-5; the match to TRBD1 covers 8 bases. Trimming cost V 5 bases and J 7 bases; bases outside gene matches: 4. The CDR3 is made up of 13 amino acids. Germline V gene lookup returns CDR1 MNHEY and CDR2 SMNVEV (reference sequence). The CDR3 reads CASSVQGGQPQHF. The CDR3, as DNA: TGTGCCAGCAGTGTACAGGGGGGCCAGCCCCAGCATTTT.

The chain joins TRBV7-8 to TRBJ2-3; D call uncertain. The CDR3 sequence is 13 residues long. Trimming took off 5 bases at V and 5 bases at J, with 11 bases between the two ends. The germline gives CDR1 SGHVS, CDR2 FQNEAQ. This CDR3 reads CASSPESLDTQYF. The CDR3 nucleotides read TGTGCCAGCAGCCCGGAGTCCCTAGATACGCAGTATTTT. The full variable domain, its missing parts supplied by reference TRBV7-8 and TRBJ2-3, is GAGVSQSPRYKVAKRGQDVALRCDPISGHVSLFWYQQALGQGPEFLTYFQNEAQLDKSGLPSDRFFAERPEGSVSTLKIQRTQQEDSAVYLCASSPESLDTQYFGPGTRLTVL.

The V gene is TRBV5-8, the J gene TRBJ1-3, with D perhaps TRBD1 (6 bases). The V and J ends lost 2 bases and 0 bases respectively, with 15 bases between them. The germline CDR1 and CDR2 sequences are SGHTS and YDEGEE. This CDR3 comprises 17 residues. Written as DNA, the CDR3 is TGTGCCAGCAGCTTTGGGTCGACAGGCCTCTCTGGAAACACCATATATTTT. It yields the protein CASSFGSTGLSGNTIYF.

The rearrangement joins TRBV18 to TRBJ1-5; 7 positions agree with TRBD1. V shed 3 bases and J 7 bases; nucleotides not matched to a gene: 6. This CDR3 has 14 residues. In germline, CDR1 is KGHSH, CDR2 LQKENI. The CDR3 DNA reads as TGTGCCAGCTCACCGACAGGGATCGCCCAGCCCCAGCATTTT. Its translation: CASSPTGIAQPQHF.

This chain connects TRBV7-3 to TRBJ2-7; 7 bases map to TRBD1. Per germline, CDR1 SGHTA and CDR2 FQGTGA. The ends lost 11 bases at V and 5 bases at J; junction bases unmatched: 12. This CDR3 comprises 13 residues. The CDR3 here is CAFTGQRTHEQYF. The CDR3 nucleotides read TGTGCCTTCACGGGACAGCGAACTCACGAGCAGTACTTC.

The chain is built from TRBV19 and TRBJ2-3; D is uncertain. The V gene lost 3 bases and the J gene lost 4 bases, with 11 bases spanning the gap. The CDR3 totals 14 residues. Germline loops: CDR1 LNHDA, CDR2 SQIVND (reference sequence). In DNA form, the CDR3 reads TGTGCCAGTAGTATTCCGTTAAGAGCAGATACGCAGTATTTT. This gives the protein CASSIPLRADTQYF.